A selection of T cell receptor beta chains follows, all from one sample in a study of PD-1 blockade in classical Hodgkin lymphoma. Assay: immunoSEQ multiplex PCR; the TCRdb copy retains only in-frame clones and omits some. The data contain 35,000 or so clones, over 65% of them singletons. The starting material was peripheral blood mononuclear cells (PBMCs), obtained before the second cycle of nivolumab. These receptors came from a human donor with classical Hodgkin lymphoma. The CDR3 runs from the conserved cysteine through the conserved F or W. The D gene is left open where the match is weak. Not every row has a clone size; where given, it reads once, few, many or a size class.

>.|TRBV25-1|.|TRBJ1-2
TGTGCCAGCAGCCCGGGAAGGGACTATGGCTACACCTTC
CASSPGRDYGYTF
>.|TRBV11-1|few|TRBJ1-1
TGTGCCAGCAGCTTAACCGCGTCGGCGGGTGAAGCTTTCTTT
CASSLTASAGEAFF
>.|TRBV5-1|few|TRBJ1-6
TGCGCCAGCCAAGACAGCCTTGGGACCTATAATTCACCCCTCCACTTT
CASQDSLGTYNSPLHF
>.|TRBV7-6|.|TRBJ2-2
TGTGCCAGCAGCTTAGGTTTTATGGGGAACACCGGGGAGCTGTTTTTT
CASSLGFMGNTGELFF
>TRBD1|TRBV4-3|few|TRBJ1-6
TGCGCCAGCAGCCAAGATGTGTCGGGACAGGGAACAAATTCACCCCTCCACTTT
CASSQDVSGQGTNSPLHF
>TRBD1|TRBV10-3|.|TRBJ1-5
TGTGCCATGGGACAGGGTGAACAGCCCCAGCATTTT
CAMGQGEQPQHF
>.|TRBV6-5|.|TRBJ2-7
TGTGCCAGCAGTTACCTCCCACCGGGCATCTACGAGCAGTACTTC
CASSYLPPGIYEQYF
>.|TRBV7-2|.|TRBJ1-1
TGTGCCAGCAGCCCCTATGGTCAACGGGCTTTCTTT
CASSPYGQRAFF
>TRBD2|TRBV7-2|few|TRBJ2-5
TGTGCCAGCGCAGGGGGACTAGCGAGGGAGACCCAGTACTTC
CASAGGLARETQYF
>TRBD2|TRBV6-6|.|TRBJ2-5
TGTGCCAGCAGCTCAGCGGGGGGTGAAGAGACCCAGTACTTC
CASSSAGGEETQYF
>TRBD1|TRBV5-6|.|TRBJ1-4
TGTGCCAGCAGGAAGACAGGGGTTGGTGAAAAACTGTTTTTT
CASRKTGVGEKLFF
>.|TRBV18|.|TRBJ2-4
TGTGCCAGCTCACCCCCAGGGGCCAAAAACATTCAGTACTTC
CASSPPGAKNIQYF
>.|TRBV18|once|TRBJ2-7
TGTGCCAGCTCACCGTCCAACTACGAGCAGTACTTC
CASSPSNYEQYF
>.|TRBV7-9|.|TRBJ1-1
TGTGCCAGCAGCTTAGTCGCGGGGGGGAGGAAAGCTTTCTTT
CASSLVAGGRKAFF
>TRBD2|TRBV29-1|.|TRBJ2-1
TGCAGCGCATCCTGGGAGGGGGAGCAGTTCTTC
CSASWEGEQFF
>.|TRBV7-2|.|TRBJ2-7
TGTGCCAGCAGCTTAGCTGGGGGTTCCTCCTACGAGCAGTACTTC
CASSLAGGSSYEQYF
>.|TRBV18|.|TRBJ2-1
TGTGCCAGCTCACAAGGACTATCTCACAATGAGCAGTTCTTC
CASSQGLSHNEQFF
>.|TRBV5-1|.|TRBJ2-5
TGCGCCAGCAGCTTGGAGGGTTCGTACCAAGAGACCCAGTACTTC
CASSLEGSYQETQYF
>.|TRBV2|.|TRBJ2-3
TGTGCCAGCGGAGCGGTGCGGAATACGCAGTATTTT
CASGAVRNTQYF
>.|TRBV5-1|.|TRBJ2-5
TGCGCCAGTGCTATCCAAGAGACCCAGTACTTC
CASAIQETQYF
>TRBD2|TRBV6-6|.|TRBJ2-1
TGTGCCAGCAGTTACTCGACTAGCCCCAACTACAATGAGCAGTTCTTC
CASSYSTSPNYNEQFF
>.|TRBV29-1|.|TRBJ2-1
TGCAGCGTTGAAGATCCCCTGCGTCGGTTAAGCTCCTACAATGAGCAGTTCTTC
CSVEDPLRRLSSYNEQFF
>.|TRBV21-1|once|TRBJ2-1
TGTGCCAGCAGAGACAGGGGTATCTCCAATGAGCAGTTCTTC
CASRDRGISNEQFF
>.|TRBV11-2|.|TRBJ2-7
TGTGCCAGCAGCTTAGACTCGGTCAGGGGAGGCTACGAGCAGTACTTC
CASSLDSVRGGYEQYF